This entry features one T cell receptor (beta chain) sequence. The CDR3 totals 13 residues. Trimming at V came to 4 bases and at J to 15 bases, leaving 12 bases not matched to a gene. CDR1 SNHLY and CDR2 FYNNEI come from the germline V gene. The entry originates in a study of blood T cell repertoires in COVID-19. Authors' methods: Estimation of nucleated cell counts relied on the amplification of reference gene primers. The table came from immunoSEQ multiplex PCR; TCRdb's copy has only in-frame clones and leaves some out. Clonal size and the V and J genes are those of that table, whereas D and trimming came from the DNA. The sample shows more than 150,000 clones, less than 90% of them seen only once.

Sequencing was performed on peripheral blood. This receptor was identified in a woman in her thirties or forties with acute or convalescent COVID-19. The rearrangement links TRBV2 to TRBJ2-1; 7 bases agree with TRBD2. The CDR3 spells CASSVRLAPMGFF. CDR3 nucleotides: TGTGCCAGCAGTGTACGACTAGCCCCGATGGGGTTCTTC.